This T cell receptor beta chain stems from a study of post-analysis software for immune sequencing data. Notes on the study in general: Diversity measured as normalized Chao1 was significantly lower in multiple sclerosis patients than in controls. Relative to controls, patients had 4 or 5 TRBV segments at higher frequency, with TRBV5-6, TRBV5-1 and TRBV20-1 among these.

Presence of unique molecular identifiers characterized the TCR beta cDNA libraries. With 1 to 10 million T cells as the source, about half a million cDNA molecules resulted. TCRdb re-called the PCR reads through MiXCR, storing one row per CDR3 protein. The sample has more than 350,000 distinct CDR3 sequences, roughly 40% seen once; the top ten hold 7.6%. Between the trimmed V and J ends, which lost 2 bases and 4 bases, there was a span of 21 bases. Germline V gene lookup returns CDR1 SGHTA and CDR2 FQGTGA. The CDR3 consists of 19 residues. The count of this clonotype is one. Antigen: not known. Sequencing was done on a sample of blood. This receptor was identified in a girl aged 2 to 10 with multiple sclerosis. This chain links TRBV7-3 with TRBJ2-6, with D unclear. The CDR3 sequence is CASSLLGQVSLGGANVLTF. The CDR3 DNA is TGTGCCAGCAGCTTATTGGGCCAGGTCTCCCTAGGAGGGGCCAACGTCCTGACTTTC.